There are many counts of the clone carrying this T cell receptor (beta chain). Its antigen remains unknown. One entry per CDR3 protein results from TCRdb running MiXCR on the RACE reads. The profile shows approximately 100,000 distinct CDR3 sequences, around 9.6% of them singletons. Regarding time point: pre-sensitization, week 0. Documented treatment: therapeutic diphenylcyclopropenone sensitization with weekly scalp DPC. Blood collection happened ahead of applying each patch test. This entry belongs to a study of human T cells and chemical hapten exposure. The wider study: A patient group, mainly female, showed alopecia areata, totalis or universalis.

The germline V gene has CDR1 WSHSY and CDR2 SAAADI. The CDR3 runs to 13 residues. Trimming removed 3 bases from V and 10 bases from J, with 10 bases in between. Study-wide findings and caveats: Relative to control repertoires, expanded TCRs gave rise to significantly more large CDR3 similarity clusters.

V and J are TRBV10-2 and TRBJ1-6; no firm D call. Sequencing used whole blood, obtained in connection with sensitization to the hapten diphenylcyclopropenone (DPC). The clonotype was recovered from a woman in her 40s with alopecia areata. Some clones in this sample may be carry-over from other donors' samples. CDR3 in DNA: TGCGCCAGCAGTGAAGGGCAGAGCTCACCCCTCCACTTT. Protein: CASSEGQSSPLHF.